This T cell receptor (beta chain) was retrieved from a study of blood T cell repertoires in COVID-19. CDR3 length: 15 residues. Trimming cost V 2 bases and J 5 bases; bases outside gene matches: 9. From germline, CDR1 is MNHEY and CDR2 SVGEGT. Study processing details: Estimated nucleated cell counts came from reference gene primer amplification. Clones were read by immunoSEQ multiplex PCR, and TCRdb kept only the in-frame ones, dropping some. For V, J and clone size, that table is used; D and trimming come from the DNA. The data hold roughly 380,000 clones, with 89% observed a single time. Source material: peripheral blood. The TCR originated in a woman aged 40 to 50 with COVID-19, enrolled during active disease. The J gene is TRBJ2-7, the V gene TRBV6-2 or TRBV6-3; 7 nucleotides agree with TRBD2. CDR3 in amino acids: CASSYGAGVVNEQYF. The DNA of the CDR3 is TGTGCCAGCAGTTACGGGGCGGGAGTGGTAAACGAGCAGTACTTC.